Following are 10 T cell receptor beta chains from one sample sequenced in a study of cytomegalovirus exposure and HLA in healthy donors. The PCR employed 60 Vbeta primers together with 13 Jbeta primers. Clones were sequenced by immunoSEQ multiplex PCR, and TCRdb holds only the in-frame ones, with some missing. The profile shows about 160,000 clones, roughly 80% of them singletons. Input material: PBMCs. The receptors were sampled from a woman in her twenties or thirties in good health and CMV-seropositive.

The chain combines TRBV12-5 with TRBJ1-5, with 7 bases identical to TRBD1. After removal of 4 bases from V and 5 bases from J, the junction contained 8 bases not matched to a gene. The germline gives CDR1 LGHNT, CDR2 FRNRAP. The CDR3 length is 15 residues. The CDR3 DNA sequence: TGTGCTAGTGGTTGGACAGGCCCTGGGGATCAGCCCCAGCATTTT. This translates into CASGWTGPGDQPQHF.

The rearrangement uses TRBV6-6 and TRBJ1-2; 9 positions agree with TRBD1. V shed 4 bases and J 4 bases; nucleotides not matched to a gene: 4. This CDR3 comprises 14 residues. CDR1 is MNHNY and CDR2 is SVGAGI in the germline V gene (reference sequence). The CDR3 sequence: CASSSGTGSYGYTF. As DNA, the CDR3 is TGTGCCAGCAGTTCGGGGACAGGGTCCTATGGCTACACCTTC.

A few counts support this clone. The chain has TRBV6-6 and TRBJ1-3; D unresolved. CDR3 length equals 13 residues. Germline V gives CDR1 MNHNY, CDR2 SVGAGI (reference sequence). V lost 6 bases and J lost 2, with 8 bases in between. CDR3 protein: CASSQTAGNTIYF. In DNA, the CDR3 is TGTGCCAGCAGCCAAACAGCTGGAAACACCATATATTTT.

This chain links TRBV11-3 with TRBJ2-3; D possibly corresponds to TRBD1 (6 bases). V was clipped by 3 bases and J by 2 bases, with 12 bases between them. The CDR3 extends over 15 amino acids. CDR1 and CDR2 (germline): SGHNT, YENEEA. The CDR3 spells CASSLDSSTTDTQYF. The CDR3, as DNA: TGTGCCAGCAGCTTGGACAGCTCCACCACAGATACGCAGTATTTT.

This clone appeared once. The V call is TRBV28, the J call TRBJ1-3; D is possibly TRBD1 (5 bases). There are 15 residues in the CDR3. Trimming took off 2 bases at V and 0 bases at J, with 8 bases between the two ends. The germline V gene has CDR1 MDHEN and CDR2 SYDVKM. CDR3 sequence: CASSLQGSSGNTIYF. The CDR3 DNA reads TGTGCCAGCAGTTTACAGGGAAGCTCTGGAAACACCATATATTTT.

The chain employs TRBV7-3 and TRBJ2-3, with D perhaps matching TRBD2 (7 bases). CDR3 length equals 15 residues. Germline V gene lookup returns CDR1 SGHTA and CDR2 FQGTGA. V gave up 0 bases and J gave up 5 bases, with 12 bases separating them. CDR3 in DNA: TGTGCCAGCAGCTTAACAAGGGGGGGGAGAGATACGCAGTATTTT. Its translation: CASSLTRGGRDTQYF.

The CDR3 loop is CASSSYAGVNTEAFF. The CDR3 nucleotides read TGTGCCAGCAGTTCCTACGCAGGGGTGAACACTGAAGCTTTCTTT. V is TRBV27 and J is TRBJ1-1; TRBD1 is a possible D gene (6 bases). The CDR3 has 15 amino acids. In germline, CDR1 is MNHEY, CDR2 SMNVEV (reference sequence). Trimming shortened V by 4 bases and J by 0 bases, and 12 bases separated the two germline ends.

The V gene is TRBV7-6, the J gene TRBJ1-2, with 12 bases matching TRBD1. Trimming took 1 base from V and 4 from J; bases not matched to a gene: 13. Germline CDR1 SGHVS, CDR2 FNYEAQ. The CDR3 length is 19 residues. The CDR3 DNA sequence: TGTGCCAGCAGCTTAGTCCCTAGGGACAGGGGGCGAGTTGGCTATGGCTACACCTTC. Protein product: CASSLVPRDRGRVGYGYTF. The full variable domain, its missing parts supplied by reference TRBV7-6 and TRBJ1-2, is GAGVSQSPRYKVTKRGQDVALRCDPISGHVSLYWYRQALGQGPEFLTYFNYEAQQDKSGLPNDRFSAERPEGSISTLTIQRTEQRDSAMYRCASSLVPRDRGRVGYGYTFGSGTRLTVV.

This chain connects TRBV7-2 to TRBJ1-3; 9 bases fit TRBD1. V gave up 5 bases and J gave up 0 bases; unmatched junction bases: 8. The CDR3 has 17 residues. Germline CDR1 is SGHTA and CDR2 is FQGNSA. The CDR3: CASSLGQGTYSGNTIYF. The CDR3 DNA follows: TGTGCCAGCAGCCTCGGACAGGGGACCTACTCTGGAAACACCATATATTTT.

CDR3 nucleotide sequence: TGTGCCACCGGACAGGGGAGCACTGAAGCTTTCTTT. This sequence encodes CATGQGSTEAFF. The rearrangement uses TRBV10-3 and TRBJ1-1; 9 positions agree with TRBD1. Per germline, CDR1 ENHRY and CDR2 SYGVKD. The length of the CDR3 is 12 residues. The V segment lost 10 bases and the J segment 4 bases; nucleotides outside the gene matches: 4.